This passage covers 10 T cell receptor beta chains from one sample sequenced in a study of blood T cell repertoires in COVID-19. Libraries were prepared by immunoSEQ multiplex PCR; TCRdb keeps only in-frame clonotypes and omits some of them. The sample includes some 320,000 clones, more than 90% of them seen just once. Source material: PBMCs or T cells enriched from blood (not recorded which). The receptors were sampled from a man in his sixties who had recovered from COVID-19.

V and J are TRBV28 and TRBJ2-2; 8 bases are a match to TRBD1. The CDR3 sequence is 16 residues long. CDR1 MDHEN and CDR2 SYDVKM come from the germline V gene. The ends lost 0 bases at V and 3 bases at J; junction bases unmatched: 3. Here the CDR3 reads CASSLWDRVDTGELFF. The DNA for the CDR3 is TGTGCCAGCAGTTTATGGGACAGGGTCGACACCGGGGAGCTGTTTTTT.

The CDR3 here is CASSQKTGPNTEAFF. CDR3 DNA sequence: TGCGCCAGCAGCCAGAAGACAGGGCCGAACACTGAAGCTTTCTTT. This chain joins TRBV4-1 and TRBJ1-1, with 7 bases that match TRBD1. Trimming took 3 bases from V and 1 from J; bases not matched to a gene: 5. Looked up from germline, CDR1 is MGHRA and CDR2 is YSYEKL. This CDR3 has 15 residues.

The J gene is TRBJ1-1, the V gene TRBV2; 8 bases map to TRBD1. From germline, CDR1 is SNHLY and CDR2 FYNNEI. The CDR3 contains 13 residues. Trimming removed 7 bases from V and 7 bases from J; junction bases left unmatched: 8. The CDR3 spells CASTGQGFFEAFF. For the CDR3, the DNA is TGTGCCAGCACTGGACAGGGATTTTTTGAAGCTTTCTTT.

The gene calls are TRBV11-1 and TRBJ2-7; 7 bases are a match to TRBD1. With V trimmed by 7 bases and J by 0 bases, 6 bases remained unmatched. Germline lookup yields CDR1 SGHAT and CDR2 FQDESV (reference sequence). The CDR3 contains 14 residues. CDR3 coding DNA: TGTGCCAGCAACGGGGACAGCAGCTCCTACGAGCAGTACTTC. Its protein is CASNGDSSSYEQYF.

This rearrangement joins TRBV11-2 to TRBJ2-2; tentative D call: TRBD1 (6 bases). The CDR3 contains 14 residues. Trimming pared 5 bases from V and 3 bases from J, leaving 10 bases between. Germline V gives CDR1 SGHAT, CDR2 FQNNGV. The CDR3 DNA sequence: TGTGCCAGCAGCAGGGACACATACACCGGGGAGCTGTTTTTT. Translating it yields CASSRDTYTGELFF.

The rearrangement joins TRBV3-1 (or the pseudogene TRBV3-2) to TRBJ1-1; tentatively, D is TRBD1 (6 bases). CDR1 LGHDT and CDR2 YNNKEL come from the germline V gene (reference sequence). CDR3 length equals 14 residues. V was clipped by 6 bases and J by 4 bases, with 15 bases between them. The CDR3 loop is CASREQGWATEAFF. In DNA form, the CDR3 reads TGTGCCAGCAGGGAACAGGGATGGGCCACTGAAGCTTTCTTT.

A single count supports this clone. The CDR3 sequence is CASSPESSYNSPLHF. In nucleotides, the CDR3 is TGTGCCAGCAGCCCGGAGAGCTCCTATAATTCACCCCTCCACTTT. The chain joins TRBV7-2 to TRBJ1-6; D gene uncertain. Germline lookup yields CDR1 SGHTA and CDR2 FQGNSA. The V end was cut by 5 bases, the J end by 0 bases, with 8 bases between. CDR3 length equals 15 residues.

The genes are TRBV11-2 and TRBJ2-2; no clear D gene. Germline CDR1 reads SGHAT; CDR2 reads FQNNGV. The CDR3 extends over 15 amino acids. The V end was cut by 1 base, the J end by 2 bases, with 8 bases between. CDR3 bases: TGTGCCAGCAGCTTAGCGGCAGGCAACACCGGGGAGCTGTTTTTT. Its translation is CASSLAAGNTGELFF.

The chain couples TRBV7-9 to TRBJ2-1; 12 nucleotides agree with TRBD2. V lost 4 bases to trimming and J lost 0 bases; unmatched junction nucleotides: 4. Germline V gives CDR1 SEHNR, CDR2 FQNEAQ (reference sequence). The CDR3 consists of 17 residues. The CDR3 is CASSSGLAGGSYNEQFF. CDR3 DNA: TGTGCCAGCAGCTCGGGACTAGCGGGTGGCTCCTACAATGAGCAGTTCTTC.

The chain has TRBV2 and TRBJ2-1, with a possible D match to TRBD2 (5 bases). Trimming stripped 5 bases from V and 6 bases from J, with 20 bases between. CDR1 and CDR2 from the germline V gene are SNHLY and FYNNEI. The CDR3 extends over 16 amino acids. CDR3: CASSTRPYSRVNEQFF. CDR3 sequence (DNA): TGTGCCAGCAGTACTAGACCGTATTCAAGGGTCAATGAGCAGTTCTTC.